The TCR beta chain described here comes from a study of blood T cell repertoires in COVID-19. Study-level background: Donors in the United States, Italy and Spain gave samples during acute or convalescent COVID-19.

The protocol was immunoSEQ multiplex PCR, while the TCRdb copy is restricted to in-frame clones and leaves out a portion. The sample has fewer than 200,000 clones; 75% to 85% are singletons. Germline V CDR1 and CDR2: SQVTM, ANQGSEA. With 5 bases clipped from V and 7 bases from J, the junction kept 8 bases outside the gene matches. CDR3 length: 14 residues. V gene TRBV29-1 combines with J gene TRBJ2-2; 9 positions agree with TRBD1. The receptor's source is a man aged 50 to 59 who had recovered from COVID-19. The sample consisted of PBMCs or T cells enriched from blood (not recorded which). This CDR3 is CSVPGQGINGELFF. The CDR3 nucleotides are TGCAGCGTTCCGGGACAGGGCATAAACGGGGAGCTGTTTTTT.